Detailed here is one T cell receptor beta chain. This entry is derived from a study of T cells in Graves' hyperthyroidism and ophthalmopathy. Germline CDR1 KGHSH, CDR2 LQKENI. The J segment lost 0 bases and the V segment lost 6 bases, leaving 8 bases of the junction unmatched. The CDR3 runs to 17 residues. RNA transcripts yielded amplified TCR beta CDR3 regions. The study used the HTBI primer set for a first-round RT-PCR of the TCR CDR3. TCRdb itself ran the multiplex PCR reads through MiXCR, one entry per CDR3 protein. The sample has about 700,000 distinct CDR3 sequences, 12% to 15% seen once. The V call is TRBV18, the J call TRBJ2-2; 9 bases line up with TRBD2. The sequence was obtained from a woman under 30 with Graves' hyperthyroidism. The sample comprised blood. The CDR3 here is CASSFLAGASNTGELFF. The DNA of the CDR3 is TGTGCCAGCTCGTTCTTAGCGGGAGCGTCGAACACCGGGGAGCTGTTTTTT.